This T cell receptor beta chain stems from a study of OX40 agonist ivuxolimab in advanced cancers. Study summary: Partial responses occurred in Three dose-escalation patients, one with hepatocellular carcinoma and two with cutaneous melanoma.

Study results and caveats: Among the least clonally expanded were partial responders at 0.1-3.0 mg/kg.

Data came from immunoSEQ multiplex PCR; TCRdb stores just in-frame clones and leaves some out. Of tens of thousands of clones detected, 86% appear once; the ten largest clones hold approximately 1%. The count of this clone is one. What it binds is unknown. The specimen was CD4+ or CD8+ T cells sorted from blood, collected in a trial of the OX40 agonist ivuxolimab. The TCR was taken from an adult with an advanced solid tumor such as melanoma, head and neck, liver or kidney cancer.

The CDR3 DNA reads as TGTGCCAGCAGTTGGGCGGGGGGCGGCACTGAAGCTTTCTTT. Its translation: CASSWAGGGTEAFF. V and J are TRBV6-5 and TRBJ1-1; possibly TRBD1 for D (6 bases). The CDR3 sequence is 14 residues long. The germline gives CDR1 MNHEY, CDR2 SVGAGI. Trimming removed 4 bases from V and 4 bases from J, with 13 bases in between.